This TCR beta chain was captured by sequencing in a study of CD8 T cells in ankylosing spondylitis. Broader study findings: Significantly higher representation of disease-linked clones was reported for matched ankylosing spondylitis synovial fluid. Among TCR beta sequences, a motif of several highly homologous variants appeared characteristic of ankylosing spondylitis blood.

This clonotype was found many times. Its antigen remains unidentified. Quantitative 5'-RACE with molecular barcodes produced the TCR beta libraries. MiXCR was run by TCRdb on the 5' RACE reads, yielding one entry per CDR3 protein. The data contain 250,000 to 350,000 distinct CDR3 sequences, around 20% of them singletons. This TCR derives from a female donor with ankylosing spondylitis or in good health (not recorded which). What was sequenced was blood, either unsorted or a sorted T cell fraction (not recorded which).

For the CDR3, the DNA is TGTGCCGTCCGCGGATCAGGGGCGGCTTCACCCCTCCACTTT. Residues: CAVRGSGAASPLHF. The rearrangement joins TRBV12-3 or TRBV12-4 to TRBJ1-6; weak D call: TRBD1 (6 bases). Trimming left V 11 bases short and J 9 bases short, with 20 bases between. This CDR3 is 14 amino acids long.